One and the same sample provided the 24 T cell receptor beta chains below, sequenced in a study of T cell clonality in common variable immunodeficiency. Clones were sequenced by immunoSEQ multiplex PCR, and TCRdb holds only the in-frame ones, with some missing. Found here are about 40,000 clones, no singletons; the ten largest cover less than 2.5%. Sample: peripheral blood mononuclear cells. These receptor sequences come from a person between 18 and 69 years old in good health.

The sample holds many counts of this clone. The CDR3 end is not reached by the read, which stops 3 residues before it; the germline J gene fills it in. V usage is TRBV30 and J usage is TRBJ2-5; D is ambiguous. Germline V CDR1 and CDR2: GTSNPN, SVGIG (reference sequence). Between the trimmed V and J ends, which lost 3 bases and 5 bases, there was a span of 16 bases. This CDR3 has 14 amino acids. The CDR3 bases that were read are TGTGCCTGGAGCATCTACAGTGCCGCCGAGACC. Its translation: CAWSIYSAAET. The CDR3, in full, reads CAWSIYSAAETQYF.

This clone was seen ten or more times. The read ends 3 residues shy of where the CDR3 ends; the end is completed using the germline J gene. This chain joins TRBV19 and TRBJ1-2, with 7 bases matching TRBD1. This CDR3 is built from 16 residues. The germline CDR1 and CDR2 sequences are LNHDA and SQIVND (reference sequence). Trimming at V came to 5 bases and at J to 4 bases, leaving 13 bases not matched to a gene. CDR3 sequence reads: CASSEPRDSPFYGYTF. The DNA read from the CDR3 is TGTGCCAGTAGTGAACCTCGGGACAGCCCTTTCTATGGC.

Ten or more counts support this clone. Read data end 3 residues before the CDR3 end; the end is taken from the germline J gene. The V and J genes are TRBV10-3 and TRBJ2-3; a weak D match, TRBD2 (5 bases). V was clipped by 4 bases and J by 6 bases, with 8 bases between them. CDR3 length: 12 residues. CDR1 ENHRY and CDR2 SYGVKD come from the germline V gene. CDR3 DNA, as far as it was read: TGTGCCATCAGTGTAACTAGGGATACG. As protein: CAISVTRDT. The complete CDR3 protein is CAISVTRDTQYF.

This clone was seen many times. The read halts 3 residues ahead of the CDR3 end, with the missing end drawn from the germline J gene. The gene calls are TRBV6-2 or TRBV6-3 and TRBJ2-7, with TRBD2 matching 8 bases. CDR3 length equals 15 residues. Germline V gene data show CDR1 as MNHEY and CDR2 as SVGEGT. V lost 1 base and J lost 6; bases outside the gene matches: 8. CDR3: CASSYLPSGLSEQYF. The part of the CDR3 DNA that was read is TGTGCCAGCAGTTACTTGCCTAGCGGGCTCTCCGAG.

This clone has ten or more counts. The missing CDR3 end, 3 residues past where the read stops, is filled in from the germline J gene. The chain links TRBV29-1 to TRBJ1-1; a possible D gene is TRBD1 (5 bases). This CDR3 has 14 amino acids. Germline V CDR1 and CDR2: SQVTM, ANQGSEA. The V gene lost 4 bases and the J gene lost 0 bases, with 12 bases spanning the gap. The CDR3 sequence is CSVGGGGVNTEAFF. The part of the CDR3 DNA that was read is TGCAGCGTTGGGGGGGGTGGGGTGAACACTGAA.

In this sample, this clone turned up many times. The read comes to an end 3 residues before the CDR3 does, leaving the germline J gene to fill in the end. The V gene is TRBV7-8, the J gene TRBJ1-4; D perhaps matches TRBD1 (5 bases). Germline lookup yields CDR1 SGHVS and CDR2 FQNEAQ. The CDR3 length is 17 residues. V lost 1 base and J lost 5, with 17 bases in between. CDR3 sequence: CASSLVQGMRGNEKLFF. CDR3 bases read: TGTGCCAGCAGCTTAGTCCAGGGAATGAGAGGGAATGAAAAA.

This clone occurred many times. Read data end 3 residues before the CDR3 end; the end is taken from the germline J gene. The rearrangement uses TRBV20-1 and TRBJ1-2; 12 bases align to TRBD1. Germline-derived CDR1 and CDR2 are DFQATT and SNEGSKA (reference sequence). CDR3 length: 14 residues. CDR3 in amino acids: CSATGTGGSLGYTF. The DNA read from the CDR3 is TGCAGTGCTACTGGGACAGGGGGCTCGTTAGGC.

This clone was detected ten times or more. The CDR3 DNA, read in part, is TGCGCCAGCAGCACTCGGACTAGCGGGAGGTACAATGAG. This gives the protein CASSTRTSGRYNE. The CDR3, in full, reads CASSTRTSGRYNEQFF. The chain is built from TRBV4-1 and TRBJ2-1, with TRBD2 matching 14 bases. The read falls 3 residues short of the CDR3 end, and the missing part is taken from the germline J gene. The germline V gene encodes CDR1 MGHRA and CDR2 YSYEKL. J lost 4 bases, V lost 5 bases, and 4 bases had no gene match. The CDR3 is made up of 16 amino acids.

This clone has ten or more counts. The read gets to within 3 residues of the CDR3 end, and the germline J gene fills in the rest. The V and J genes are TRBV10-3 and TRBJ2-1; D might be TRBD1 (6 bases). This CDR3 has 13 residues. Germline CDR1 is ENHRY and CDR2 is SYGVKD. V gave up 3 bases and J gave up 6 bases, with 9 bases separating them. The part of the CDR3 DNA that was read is TGTGCCATCAGTGAAGTAGGGGGCAATGAG. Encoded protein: CAISEVGGNE. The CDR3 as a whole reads CAISEVGGNEQFF.

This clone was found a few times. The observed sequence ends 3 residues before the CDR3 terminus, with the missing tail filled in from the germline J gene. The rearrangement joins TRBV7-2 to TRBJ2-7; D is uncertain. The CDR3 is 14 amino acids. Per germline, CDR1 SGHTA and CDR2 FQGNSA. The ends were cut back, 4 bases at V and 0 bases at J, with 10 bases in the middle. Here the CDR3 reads CASSSNRVSYEQYF. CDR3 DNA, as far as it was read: TGTGCCAGCAGCTCCAACCGGGTCTCCTACGAG.

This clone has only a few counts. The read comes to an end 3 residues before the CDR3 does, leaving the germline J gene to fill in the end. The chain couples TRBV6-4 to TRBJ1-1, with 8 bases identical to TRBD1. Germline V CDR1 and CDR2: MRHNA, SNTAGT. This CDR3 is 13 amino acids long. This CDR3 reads CASSDGDRRAAFF. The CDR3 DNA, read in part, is TGTGCCAGCAGTGACGGGGACAGGCGGGCA.

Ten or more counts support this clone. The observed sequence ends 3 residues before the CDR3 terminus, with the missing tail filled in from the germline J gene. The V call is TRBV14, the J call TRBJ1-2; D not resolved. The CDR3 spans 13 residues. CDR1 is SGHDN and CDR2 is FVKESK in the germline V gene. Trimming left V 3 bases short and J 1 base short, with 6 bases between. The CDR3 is CASSQKVNYGYTF. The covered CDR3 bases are TGTGCCAGCAGCCAGAAGGTTAACTATGGC. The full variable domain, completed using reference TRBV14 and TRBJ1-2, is EAGVTQFPSHSVIEKGQTVTLRCDPISGHDNLYWYRRVMGKEIKFLLHFVKESKQDESGMPNNRFLAERTGGTYSTLKVQPAELEDSGVYFCASSQKVNYGYTFGSGTRLTVV.

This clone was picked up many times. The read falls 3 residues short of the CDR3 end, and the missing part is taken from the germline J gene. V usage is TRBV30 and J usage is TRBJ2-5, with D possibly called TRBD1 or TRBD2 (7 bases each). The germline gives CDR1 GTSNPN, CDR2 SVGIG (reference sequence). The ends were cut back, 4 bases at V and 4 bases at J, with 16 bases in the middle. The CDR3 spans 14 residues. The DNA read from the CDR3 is TGTGCCTGGACGCAGGGGGAGGGGGGAGAGACC. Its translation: CAWTQGEGGET. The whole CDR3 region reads CAWTQGEGGETQYF. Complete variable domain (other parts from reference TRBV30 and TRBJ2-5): SQTIHQWPATLVQPVGSPLSLECTVEGTSNPNLYWYRQAAGRGLQLLFYSVGIGQISSEVPQNLSASRPQDRQFILSSKKLLLSDSGFYLCAWTQGEGGETQYFGPGTRLLVL.

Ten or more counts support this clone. CDR3 residues: CASSLGQDGYTF. The sequenced CDR3 bases are TGTGCCAGCTCATTGGGGCAGGATGGC. V usage is TRBV18 and J usage is TRBJ1-2; tentative D call: TRBD1 (5 bases). Coverage ceases 3 residues before the CDR3 finishes, and the germline J gene fills in the end. Deletions cut 5 bases from V and 6 bases from J, with 10 bases between. Germline V gene lookup returns CDR1 KGHSH and CDR2 LQKENI. This CDR3 comprises 12 residues.

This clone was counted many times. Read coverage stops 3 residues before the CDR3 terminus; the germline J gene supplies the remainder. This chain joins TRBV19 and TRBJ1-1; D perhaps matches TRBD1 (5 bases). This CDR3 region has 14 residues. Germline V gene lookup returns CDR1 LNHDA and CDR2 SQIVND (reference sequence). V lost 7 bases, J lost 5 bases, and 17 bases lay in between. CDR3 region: CASTEPGRQTEAFF. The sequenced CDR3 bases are TGTGCCAGTACCGAGCCAGGAAGACAGACTGAA.

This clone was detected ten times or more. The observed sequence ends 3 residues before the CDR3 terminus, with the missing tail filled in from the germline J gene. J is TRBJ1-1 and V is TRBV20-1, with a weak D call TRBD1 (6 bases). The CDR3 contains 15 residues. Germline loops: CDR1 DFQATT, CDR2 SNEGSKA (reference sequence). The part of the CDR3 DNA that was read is TGCAGTGCTAGAGACAGGGGAGACGCATTTCAGAAA. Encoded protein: CSARDRGDAFQK. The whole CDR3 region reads CSARDRGDAFQKAFF.

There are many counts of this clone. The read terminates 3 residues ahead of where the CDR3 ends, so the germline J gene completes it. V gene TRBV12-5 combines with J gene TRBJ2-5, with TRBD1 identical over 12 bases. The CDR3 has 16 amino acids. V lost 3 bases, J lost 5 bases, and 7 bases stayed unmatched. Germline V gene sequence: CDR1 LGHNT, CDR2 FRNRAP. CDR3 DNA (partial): TGTGCTAGTGGTTTAGGGACAGGGGGCGACTCGGAGACC. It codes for CASGLGTGGDSET. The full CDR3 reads CASGLGTGGDSETQYF.

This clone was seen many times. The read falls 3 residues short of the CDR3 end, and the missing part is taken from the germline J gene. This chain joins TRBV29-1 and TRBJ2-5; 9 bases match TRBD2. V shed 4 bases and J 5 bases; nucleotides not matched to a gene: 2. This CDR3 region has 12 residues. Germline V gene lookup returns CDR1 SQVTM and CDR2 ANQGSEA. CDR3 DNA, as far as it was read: TGCAGCGTTGGTGGGACTAGCGAGACC. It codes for CSVGGTSET. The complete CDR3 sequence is CSVGGTSETQYF.

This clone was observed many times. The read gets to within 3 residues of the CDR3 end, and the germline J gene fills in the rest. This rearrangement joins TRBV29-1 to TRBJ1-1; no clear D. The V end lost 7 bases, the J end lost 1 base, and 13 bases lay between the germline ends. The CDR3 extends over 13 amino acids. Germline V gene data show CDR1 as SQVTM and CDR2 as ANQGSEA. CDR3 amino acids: CSASGYWNTEAFF. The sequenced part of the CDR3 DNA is TGCAGCGCCTCGGGGTATTGGAACACTGAA.

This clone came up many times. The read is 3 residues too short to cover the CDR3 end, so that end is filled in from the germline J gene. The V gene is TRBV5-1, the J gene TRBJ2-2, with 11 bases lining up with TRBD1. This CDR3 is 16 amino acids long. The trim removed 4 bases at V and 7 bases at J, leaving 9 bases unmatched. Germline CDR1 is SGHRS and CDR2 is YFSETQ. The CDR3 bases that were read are TGCGCCAGCAGCCCTGGACAGGGGGCCGGGATCGGGGAG. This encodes CASSPGQGAGIGE. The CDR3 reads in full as CASSPGQGAGIGELFF.

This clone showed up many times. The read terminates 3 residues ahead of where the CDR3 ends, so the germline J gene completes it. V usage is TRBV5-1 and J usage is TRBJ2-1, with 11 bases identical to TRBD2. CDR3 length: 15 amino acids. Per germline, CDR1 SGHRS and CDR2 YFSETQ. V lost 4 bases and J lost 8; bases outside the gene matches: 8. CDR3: CASSRSGRAVDEQFF. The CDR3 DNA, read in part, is TGCGCCAGCAGCCGTAGCGGGAGGGCCGTCGATGAG.

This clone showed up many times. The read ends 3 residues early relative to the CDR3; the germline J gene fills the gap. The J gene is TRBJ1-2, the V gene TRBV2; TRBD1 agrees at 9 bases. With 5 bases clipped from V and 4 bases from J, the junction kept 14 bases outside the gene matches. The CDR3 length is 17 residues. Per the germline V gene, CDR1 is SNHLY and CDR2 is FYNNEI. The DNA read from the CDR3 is TGTGCCAGCAGTCCTTCCGGGACAGGGTTTAATTCCTATGGC. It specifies CASSPSGTGFNSYG. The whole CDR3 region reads CASSPSGTGFNSYGYTF.

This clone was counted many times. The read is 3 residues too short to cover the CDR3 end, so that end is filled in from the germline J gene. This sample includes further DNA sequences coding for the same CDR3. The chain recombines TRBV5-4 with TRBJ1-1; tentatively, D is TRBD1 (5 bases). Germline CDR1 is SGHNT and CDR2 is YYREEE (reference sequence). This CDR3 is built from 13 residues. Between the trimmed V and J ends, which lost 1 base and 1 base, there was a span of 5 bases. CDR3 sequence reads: CASSLTGNTEAFF. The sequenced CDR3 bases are TGTGCCAGCAGCTTGACAGGGAACACTGAA.

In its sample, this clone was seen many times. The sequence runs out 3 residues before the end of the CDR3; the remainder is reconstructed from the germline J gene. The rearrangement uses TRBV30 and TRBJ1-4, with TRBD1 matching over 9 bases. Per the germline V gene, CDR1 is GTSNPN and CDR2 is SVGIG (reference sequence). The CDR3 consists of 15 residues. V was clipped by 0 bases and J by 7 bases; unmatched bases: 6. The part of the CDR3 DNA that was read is TGTGCCTGGAGTGTACAACAGGGGGCTGGTGAAAAA. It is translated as CAWSVQQGAGEK. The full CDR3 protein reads CAWSVQQGAGEKLFF.